A single sample is the source of the 14 T cell receptor beta chains below, sequenced in a study of control samples from healthy donors and cancer patients. TCRdb's copy holds only in-frame clones and misses some; the assay was immunoSEQ multiplex PCR. The data contain 150,000 to 200,000 clones, roughly nine tenths of them seen just once; the ten biggest clones take up roughly 0.64%. The source material was blood. These receptors were taken from a woman aged 25-40 years in good health.

The V and J genes are TRBV18 and TRBJ1-6; D may be TRBD1 (5 bases). V lost 4 bases and J 6 bases, leaving 16 bases between the germline ends. The CDR3 runs to 16 residues. The germline V gene encodes CDR1 KGHSH and CDR2 LQKENI. Written as DNA, the CDR3 is TGTGCCAGCTCACTCCACCCCGCAGGGCCTAATTCACCCCTCCACTTT. Its translation: CASSLHPAGPNSPLHF.

This CDR3 reads CASSFSYNEQFF. The CDR3, as DNA: TGTGCCAGCAGCTTTTCGTACAATGAGCAGTTCTTC. The gene calls are TRBV11-2 and TRBJ2-1; D gene unclear. Germline loops: CDR1 SGHAT, CDR2 FQNNGV. This CDR3 region has 12 residues. V was shortened by 3 bases and J by 4 bases, with 4 bases between the two germline ends.

The genes are TRBV18 and TRBJ1-4; D gene unclear. V was clipped by 7 bases and J by 6 bases, with 15 bases between them. Per the germline V gene, CDR1 is KGHSH and CDR2 is LQKENI. This CDR3 spans 14 amino acids. CDR3 residues: CASCQRANDEKLFF. The CDR3 DNA reads as TGTGCCAGCTGCCAGCGGGCGAATGATGAAAAACTGTTTTTT. The full variable domain, rest sourced from reference TRBV18 and TRBJ1-4, is NAGVMQNPRHLVRRRGQEARLRCSPMKGHSHVYWYRQLPEEGLKFMVYLQKENIIDESGMPKERFSAEFPKEGPSILRIQQVVRGDSAAYFCASCQRANDEKLFFGSGTQLSVL.

The rearrangement links TRBV5-1 to TRBJ2-3, with a weak D call TRBD1 (5 bases). Looked up from germline, CDR1 is SGHRS and CDR2 is YFSETQ. Trimming removed 0 bases at V and 1 base at J, with 12 bases between. The CDR3 runs 16 residues. DNA for the CDR3: TGCGCCAGCAGCTTGGCACAGGTAGCCCGCACAGATACGCAGTATTTT. It encodes CASSLAQVARTDTQYF.

This clone occurred once. The gene calls are TRBV7-6 and TRBJ2-3; D gene uncertain. The V end was cut by 1 base, the J end by 1 base, with 3 bases between. CDR1 and CDR2 (germline): SGHVS, FNYEAQ. The CDR3 is made up of 13 amino acids. The CDR3 reads CASSLEGTDTQYF. The CDR3 DNA sequence: TGTGCCAGCAGCTTAGAAGGCACAGATACGCAGTATTTT.

This clone was observed a handful of times. The V call is TRBV7-9, the J call TRBJ2-1; 11 bases align to TRBD2. Germline V CDR1 and CDR2: SEHNR, FQNEAQ (reference sequence). The CDR3 loop spans 15 amino acids. Germline trimming cut 7 bases from V and 6 bases from J; bases unmatched to any gene: 8. CDR3 DNA sequence: TGTGCCAGCACCCCGGGGACTAGCGGTCTCAATGAGCAGTTCTTC. It encodes CASTPGTSGLNEQFF.

This rearrangement joins TRBV6-2 or TRBV6-3 to TRBJ1-5; 9 nucleotides line up with TRBD1. Trimming removed 4 bases from V and 6 bases from J; junction bases left unmatched: 1. Per the germline V gene, CDR1 is MNHEY and CDR2 is SVGEGT. The CDR3 is 13 amino acids. This CDR3 is CASSWTGVQPQHF. CDR3 DNA: TGTGCCAGCAGTTGGACAGGGGTTCAGCCCCAGCATTTT.

This rearrangement joins TRBV28 to TRBJ1-5; a possible D gene is TRBD1 (6 bases). From germline, CDR1 is MDHEN and CDR2 SYDVKM. The CDR3 consists of 13 residues. The ends were cut back, 5 bases at V and 6 bases at J, with 11 bases in the middle. CDR3 loop: CASSPTGFQPQHF. In nucleotides, the CDR3 is TGTGCCAGCAGTCCAACAGGGTTTCAGCCCCAGCATTTT.

The rearrangement uses TRBV24-1 and TRBJ2-1; D is ambiguous. The CDR3 spans 16 residues. V shed 1 base and J shed 8 bases, with 17 bases lying between them. Germline CDR1 and CDR2: KGHDR and SFDVKD. The CDR3 loop is CATSDFRQPGFDEQFF. The DNA for the CDR3 is TGTGCCACCAGTGATTTCAGGCAGCCTGGCTTCGATGAGCAGTTCTTC.

V usage is TRBV11-2 and J usage is TRBJ2-1, with no clear D. With 5 bases removed from V and 0 bases from J, the gap between germline ends came to 8 bases. Germline values: CDR1 SGHAT, CDR2 FQNNGV. The CDR3 runs to 14 residues. The CDR3 protein is CASSEDTSYNEQFF. The CDR3 DNA follows: TGTGCCAGCAGCGAAGACACCTCCTACAATGAGCAGTTCTTC.

J is TRBJ2-7 and V is TRBV4-3, with TRBD2 matching over 9 bases. This CDR3 is built from 16 residues. The V gene end was trimmed by 4 bases and the J gene end by 3 bases; junction bases not matched to a gene: 10. CDR1 LGHNA and CDR2 YSLEER come from the germline V gene. The CDR3 DNA is TGCGCCAGCAGCCGGGGGGGGGTAGCGGGGGACTACGAGCAGTACTTC. It encodes CASSRGGVAGDYEQYF.

The chain is built from TRBV18 and TRBJ2-3; D unresolved. Between the trimmed V and J ends, which lost 0 bases and 4 bases, there was a span of 5 bases. Germline V gene data show CDR1 as KGHSH and CDR2 as LQKENI. The CDR3 contains 13 residues. The CDR3 region has the DNA TGTGCCAGCTCACCACCCAGTTCAGATACGCAGTATTTT. Translated, it gives CASSPPSSDTQYF.

The chain uses TRBV30 and TRBJ2-3; 10 positions agree with TRBD1. Trimming removed 5 bases from V and 0 bases from J; junction bases left unmatched: 11. Per germline, CDR1 GTSNPN and CDR2 SVGIG (reference sequence). CDR3 length equals 17 residues. CDR3 sequence reads: CAWGPGQGTLSTDTQYF. For the CDR3, the DNA is TGTGCCTGGGGCCCGGGACAGGGGACCCTTAGCACAGATACGCAGTATTTT.

The V and J genes are TRBV9 and TRBJ1-2, with 9 positions matching TRBD1. The germline gives CDR1 SGDLS, CDR2 YYNGEE. Trimming at V came to 1 base and at J to 3 bases, leaving 1 base not matched to a gene. The length of the CDR3 is 14 residues. The CDR3 here is CASSVWDRDYGYTF. CDR3 nucleotides: TGTGCCAGCAGCGTATGGGACAGGGACTATGGCTACACCTTC.